The present entry profiles one T cell receptor (beta chain) with its context. Its specificity is unknown. Some clones are missing from TCRdb's copy, which holds only in-frame ones; the method was immunoSEQ multiplex PCR. The table lists tens of thousands of clones, 88% of them singletons. The sample is drawn from a study of T cell responses to AZD1222 COVID-19 vaccine. Regarding the study as a whole: Baseline serology detected seropositivity in only a handful of AZD1222 recipients. When two AZD1222 doses had been given, Spike-specific TCR breadth and depth rose. Sampling that yielded the repertoires occurred only after the peak T cell response.

Trimming cost V 0 bases and J 7 bases, with 12 bases left between them. The CDR3 length is 15 residues. The germline V gene encodes CDR1 LGHNA and CDR2 YSLEER. This specimen was peripheral blood, taken 28 days after the second dose of the MenACWY control vaccine. This sequence joins TRBV4-3 and TRBJ1-4, with D hard to call. This receptor was taken from an adult who received the MenACWY meningococcal vaccine as a control. CDR3 nucleotides: TGCGCCAGCAGCCAAGATTCGTGGCCCACTGAAAAACTGTTTTTT. It translates to CASSQDSWPTEKLFF.